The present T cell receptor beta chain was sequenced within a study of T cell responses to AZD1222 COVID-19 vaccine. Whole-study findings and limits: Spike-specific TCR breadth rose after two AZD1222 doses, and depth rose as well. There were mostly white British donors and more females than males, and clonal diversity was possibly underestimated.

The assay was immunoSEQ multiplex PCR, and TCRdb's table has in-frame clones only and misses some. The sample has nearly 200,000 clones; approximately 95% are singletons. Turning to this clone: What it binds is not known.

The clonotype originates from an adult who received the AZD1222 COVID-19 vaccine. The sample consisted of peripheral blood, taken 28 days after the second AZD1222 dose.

This chain's CDR3 is CASSQGRGQAPQETQYF. As DNA, the CDR3 is TGTGCCAGCAGCCAAGGCCGGGGACAAGCCCCCCAAGAGACCCAGTACTTC. This rearrangement joins TRBV4-2 to TRBJ2-5, with a weak D call TRBD1 (6 bases). The length of the CDR3 is 17 residues. Looked up from germline, CDR1 is LGHNA and CDR2 is YNFKEQ. V lost 1 base, J lost 1 base, and 16 bases lay in between.